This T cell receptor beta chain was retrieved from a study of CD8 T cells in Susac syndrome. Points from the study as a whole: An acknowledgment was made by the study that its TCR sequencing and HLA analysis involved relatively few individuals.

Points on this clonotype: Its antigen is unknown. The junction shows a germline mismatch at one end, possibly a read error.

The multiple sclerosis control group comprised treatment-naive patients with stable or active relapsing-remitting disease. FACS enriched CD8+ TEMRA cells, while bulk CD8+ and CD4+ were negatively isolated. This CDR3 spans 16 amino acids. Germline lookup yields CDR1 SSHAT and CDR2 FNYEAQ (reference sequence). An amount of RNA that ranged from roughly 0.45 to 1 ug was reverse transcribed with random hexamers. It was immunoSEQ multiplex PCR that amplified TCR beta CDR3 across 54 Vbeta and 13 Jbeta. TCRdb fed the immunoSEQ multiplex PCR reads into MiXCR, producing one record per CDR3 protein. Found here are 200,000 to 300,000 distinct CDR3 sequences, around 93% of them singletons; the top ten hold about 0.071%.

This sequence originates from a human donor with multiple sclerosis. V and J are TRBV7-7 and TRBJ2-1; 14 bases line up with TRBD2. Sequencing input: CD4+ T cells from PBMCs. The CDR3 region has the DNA TGTGCTAGCAGCGACGGGACTAGCGGGAGTTGGCGGGAGCAGTTCTTC. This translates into CASSDGTSGSWREQFF.